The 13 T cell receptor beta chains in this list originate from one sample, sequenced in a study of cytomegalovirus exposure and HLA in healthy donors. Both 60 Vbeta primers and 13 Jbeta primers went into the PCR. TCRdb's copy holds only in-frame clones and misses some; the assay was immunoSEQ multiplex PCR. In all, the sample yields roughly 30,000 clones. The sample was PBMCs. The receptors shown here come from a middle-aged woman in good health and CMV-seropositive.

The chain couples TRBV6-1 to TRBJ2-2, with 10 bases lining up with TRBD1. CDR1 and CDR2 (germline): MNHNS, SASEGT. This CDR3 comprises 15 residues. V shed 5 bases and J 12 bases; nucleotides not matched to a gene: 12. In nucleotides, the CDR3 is TGTGCCAGCAGTCCCGGGACAGGGGAGACCAAGAAGCTGTTTTTT. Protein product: CASSPGTGETKKLFF.

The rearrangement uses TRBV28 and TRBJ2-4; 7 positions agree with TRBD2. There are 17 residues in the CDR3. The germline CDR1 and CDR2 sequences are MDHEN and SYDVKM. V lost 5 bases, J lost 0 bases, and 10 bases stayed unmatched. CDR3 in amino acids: CASSRGRAGRAKNIQYF. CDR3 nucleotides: TGTGCCAGCAGTCGAGGGAGGGCCGGGAGAGCCAAAAACATTCAGTACTTC.

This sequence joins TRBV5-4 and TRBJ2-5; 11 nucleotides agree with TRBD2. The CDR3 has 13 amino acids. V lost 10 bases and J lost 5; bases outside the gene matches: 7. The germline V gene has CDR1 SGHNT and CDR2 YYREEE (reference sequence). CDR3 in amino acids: CAGGTSGGETQYF. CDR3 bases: TGTGCCGGTGGGACTAGCGGCGGGGAGACCCAGTACTTC.

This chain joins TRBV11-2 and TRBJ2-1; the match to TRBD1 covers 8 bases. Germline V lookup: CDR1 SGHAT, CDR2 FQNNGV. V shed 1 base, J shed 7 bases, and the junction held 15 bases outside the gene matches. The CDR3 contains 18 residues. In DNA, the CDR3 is TGTGCCAGCAGCTTAGCTCCTTCCACAGGGGGATCGGGGAATGAGCAGTTCTTC. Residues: CASSLAPSTGGSGNEQFF.

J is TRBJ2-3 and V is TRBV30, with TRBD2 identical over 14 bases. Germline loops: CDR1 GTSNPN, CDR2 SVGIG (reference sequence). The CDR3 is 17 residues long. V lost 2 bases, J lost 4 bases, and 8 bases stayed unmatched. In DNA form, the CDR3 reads TGTGCCTGGAGTCGTTCTGGGACTAGCGGGAGTCCAGATACGCAGTATTTT. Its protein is CAWSRSGTSGSPDTQYF.

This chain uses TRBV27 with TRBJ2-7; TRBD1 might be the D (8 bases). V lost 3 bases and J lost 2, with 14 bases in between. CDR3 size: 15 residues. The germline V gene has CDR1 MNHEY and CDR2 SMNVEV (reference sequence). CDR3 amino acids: CASSFLTGGAYEQYF. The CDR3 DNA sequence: TGTGCCAGCAGTTTCTTAACAGGGGGGGCCTACGAGCAGTACTTC.

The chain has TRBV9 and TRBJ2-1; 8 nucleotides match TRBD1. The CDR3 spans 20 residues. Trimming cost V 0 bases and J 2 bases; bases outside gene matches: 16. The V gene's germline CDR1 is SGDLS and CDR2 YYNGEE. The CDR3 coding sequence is TGTGCCAGCAGCGTAGGGTGGACAGGGTATCGCGGGATCACCTACAATGAGCAGTTCTTC. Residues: CASSVGWTGYRGITYNEQFF.

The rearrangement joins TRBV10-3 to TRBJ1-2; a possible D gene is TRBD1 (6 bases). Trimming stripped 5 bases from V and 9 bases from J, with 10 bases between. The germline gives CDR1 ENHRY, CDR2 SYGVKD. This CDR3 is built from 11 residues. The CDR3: CAISQGPRYTF. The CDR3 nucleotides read TGTGCCATCAGTCAGGGGCCGCGCTACACCTTC.

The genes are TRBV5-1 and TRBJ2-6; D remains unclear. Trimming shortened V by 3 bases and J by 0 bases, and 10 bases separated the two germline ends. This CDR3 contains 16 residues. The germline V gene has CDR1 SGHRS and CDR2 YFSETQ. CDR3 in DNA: TGCGCCAGCAGCTCCCTCGTCCGCTCTGGGGCCAACGTCCTGACTTTC. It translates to CASSSLVRSGANVLTF.

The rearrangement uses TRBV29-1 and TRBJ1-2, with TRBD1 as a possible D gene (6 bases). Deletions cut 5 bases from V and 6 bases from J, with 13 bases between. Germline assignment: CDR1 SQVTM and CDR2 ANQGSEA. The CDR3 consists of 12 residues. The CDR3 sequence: CSVIGQLNGYTF. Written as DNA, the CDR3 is TGCAGCGTTATCGGACAGTTGAATGGCTACACCTTC.

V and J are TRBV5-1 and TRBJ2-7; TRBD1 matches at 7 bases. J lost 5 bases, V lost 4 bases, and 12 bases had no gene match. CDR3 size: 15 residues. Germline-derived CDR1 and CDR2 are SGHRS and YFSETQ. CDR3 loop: CASSLALGQMNEQYF. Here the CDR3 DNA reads TGCGCCAGCAGCCTTGCCCTGGGACAGATGAACGAGCAGTACTTC.

The CDR3 coding sequence is TGTGCCAGCAGCCGCCGAGTAACAGGAGTGGAGACCCAGTACTTC. Translated: CASSRRVTGVETQYF. The V call is TRBV6-1, the J call TRBJ2-5; D is possibly TRBD1 (5 bases). Germline V lookup: CDR1 MNHNS, CDR2 SASEGT. V shed 6 bases and J shed 5 bases, with 19 bases lying between them. This CDR3 is built from 15 residues.

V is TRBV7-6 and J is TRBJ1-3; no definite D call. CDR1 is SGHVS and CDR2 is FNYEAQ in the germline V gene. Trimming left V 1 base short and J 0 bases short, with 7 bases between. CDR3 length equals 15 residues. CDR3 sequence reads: CASSLGAGSGNTIYF. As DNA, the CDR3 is TGTGCCAGCAGCTTAGGGGCGGGCTCTGGAAACACCATATATTTT.